This T cell receptor (beta chain) was observed in a study of T cell responses to AZD1222 COVID-19 vaccine. Turning to the study itself: Analysis merged second doses at about 4 or about 12 weeks. Study-wide results and limits: Baseline antibody screening turned up just six seropositive AZD1222 recipients. Repertoire sampling occurred only after the peak T cell response. There were mostly white British donors and more females than males, and clonal diversity was possibly underestimated.

Profiling relied on immunoSEQ multiplex PCR, and the TCRdb table lists in-frame clones only, not all of them. The sample has 70,000 to 80,000 clones; 70% to 90% are singletons. In regard to this clone: Antigen specificity is unknown.

This clonotype was sampled from an adult in good health. Material: peripheral blood, obtained on day 0 of AZD1222 vaccination.

CDR3 sequence (DNA): TGTGCCAGCAGTTTATCGGGGGTTATAAAAGAAAAACTGTTTTTT. Translation gives CASSLSGVIKEKLFF. The chain employs TRBV27 and TRBJ1-4; D perhaps matches TRBD1 (5 bases). CDR3 size: 15 residues. Germline V gene lookup returns CDR1 MNHEY and CDR2 SMNVEV (reference sequence). V lost 0 bases and J 8 bases, leaving 13 bases between the germline ends.